The 31 T cell receptor beta chains below all came from one sample that was sequenced in a study of T-cell memory formation after mild COVID-19. TCRdb itself ran the 5' RACE reads through MiXCR, one entry per CDR3 protein. The sample lists approximately 570,000 distinct CDR3 sequences; 15% to 20% were seen once. Sequenced input: PBMCs or a T cell subset sorted from them (not recorded which). These receptors were obtained from an adult woman who had mild COVID-19 (a few samples of this study predate the infection). Cell type and time point are not known.

This rearrangement joins TRBV4-2 to TRBJ2-1, with 9 positions matching TRBD2. After removal of 3 bases from V and 10 bases from J, the junction contained 19 bases not matched to a gene. CDR1 and CDR2 (germline): LGHNA, YNFKEQ. The CDR3 consists of 18 residues. The CDR3, as DNA: TGTGCCAGCAGCCAGGACCTAGCGGGAATTAGGAAGGGCTTAGAGCAGTTCTTC. It codes for CASSQDLAGIRKGLEQFF.

The rearrangement joins TRBV4-3 to TRBJ2-3; TRBD1 agrees at 7 bases. The CDR3 extends over 14 amino acids. Looked up from germline, CDR1 is LGHNA and CDR2 is YSLEER. With 7 bases clipped from V and 0 bases from J, the junction kept 4 bases outside the gene matches. Written as DNA, the CDR3 is TGCGCCAGCATGCGGACAGGTAGCACAGATACGCAGTATTTT. Translated, it gives CASMRTGSTDTQYF.

Comments on this clonotype: Sequence at one end of the junction differs from germline and may be a read error. The chain is built from TRBV14 and TRBJ2-7; D is possibly TRBD1 (6 bases). Germline V lookup: CDR1 SGHDN, CDR2 FVKESK. There are 15 residues in the CDR3. The CDR3 bases are TGTGCCAGCATCCAAGATACGAGGGGGTCCTACGAGCAGTACTTC. The encoded protein is CASIQDTRGSYEQYF.

CDR3 nucleotide sequence: TGTGCCAGCAGCGTAGTAAGGGACGGAGACACTGAAGCTTTCTTT. It encodes CASSVVRDGDTEAFF. V is TRBV9 and J is TRBJ1-1, with D tentatively TRBD1 (5 bases). Trimming removed 0 bases at V and 3 bases at J, with 12 bases between. The CDR3 has 15 amino acids. The germline V gene encodes CDR1 SGDLS and CDR2 YYNGEE.

The chain combines TRBV5-1 with TRBJ2-3; TRBD2 matches at 10 bases. After removal of 1 base from V and 1 base from J, the junction contained 3 bases not matched to a gene. The CDR3 is 16 residues long. Per the germline V gene, CDR1 is SGHRS and CDR2 is YFSETQ. CDR3 in amino acids: CASSLPGTSGTDTQYF. As DNA, the CDR3 is TGCGCCAGCAGCTTGCCCGGGACTAGCGGCACAGATACGCAGTATTTT.

The chain carries TRBV7-2 and TRBJ2-4; 9 bases align to TRBD2. V shed 5 bases, J shed 4 bases, and the junction held 12 bases outside the gene matches. Germline V CDR1 and CDR2: SGHTA, FQGNSA. This CDR3 spans 17 amino acids. Here the CDR3 reads CASSLVGLAGIKNIQYF. The CDR3 DNA reads as TGTGCCAGCAGCCTAGTCGGGCTAGCGGGGATTAAAAACATTCAGTACTTC.

This clonotype was recorded a few times. This chain links TRBV6-5 with TRBJ2-2, with D unresolved. CDR3 length: 13 residues. Germline lookup yields CDR1 MNHEY and CDR2 SVGAGI. The V and J ends lost 2 bases and 4 bases respectively, with 5 bases between them. The CDR3 spells CASSYPGTGELFF. The CDR3 bases are TGTGCCAGCAGTTACCCGGGCACCGGGGAGCTGTTTTTT.

This clonotype was observed many times. This chain joins TRBV7-2 and TRBJ2-5; 9 nucleotides match TRBD2. Germline V gene data show CDR1 as SGHTA and CDR2 as FQGNSA. With 5 bases clipped from V and 1 base from J, the junction kept 5 bases outside the gene matches. The CDR3 sequence is 15 residues long. The CDR3 DNA sequence: TGTGCCAGCAGCCCTACTAGCGGGCTCCAAGAGACCCAGTACTTC. This codes for CASSPTSGLQETQYF.

This clonotype was counted only a few times. The gene calls are TRBV5-1 and TRBJ2-3; 10 bases line up with TRBD2. The CDR3 spans 16 residues. The germline V gene encodes CDR1 SGHRS and CDR2 YFSETQ. V was clipped by 4 bases and J by 3 bases; unmatched bases: 8. CDR3 nucleotides: TGCGCCAGCAGCCGTACACTAGCGGGGAGTACAGATACGCAGTATTTT. It yields the protein CASSRTLAGSTDTQYF. The whole variable domain, filled in from reference TRBV5-1 and TRBJ2-3, reads KAGVTQTPRYLIKTRGQQVTLSCSPISGHRSVSWYQQTPGQGLQFLFEYFSETQRNKGNFPGRFSGRQFSNSRSEMNVSTLELGDSALYLCASSRTLAGSTDTQYFGPGTRLTVL.

The chain uses TRBV4-3 and TRBJ2-7, with TRBD2 matching 13 bases. CDR1 and CDR2 (germline): LGHNA, YSLEER. The CDR3 consists of 17 residues. V shed 4 bases, J shed 5 bases, and the junction held 11 bases outside the gene matches. The CDR3 reads CASSPGRTSGSLDEQYF. DNA for the CDR3: TGCGCCAGCAGCCCAGGTAGGACTAGCGGGAGTTTGGACGAGCAGTACTTC.

This clonotype showed up just a few times. The chain employs TRBV29-1 and TRBJ2-4; D is unresolved. The CDR3 length is 15 residues. Germline V gene data show CDR1 as SQVTM and CDR2 as ANQGSEA. The germline V and J ends were trimmed by 5 bases and 1 base, with 15 bases remaining between them. The CDR3 DNA follows: TGCAGCGTTAAACCCCAAACTCACGCCAAAAACATTCAGTACTTC. Translating gives CSVKPQTHAKNIQYF.

This clonotype turned up a few times. The V and J genes are TRBV28 and TRBJ1-4; D possibly corresponds to TRBD1 (6 bases). The V end was cut by 6 bases, the J end by 8 bases, with 22 bases between. Germline CDR1 is MDHEN and CDR2 is SYDVKM. This CDR3 contains 16 residues. CDR3 in DNA: TGTGCCAGCAGCCTGTCGGTTGGGGGGGGCAGAGAAAAACTGTTTTTT. Protein sequence: CASSLSVGGGREKLFF.

V usage is TRBV18 and J usage is TRBJ2-1; D is unresolved. Germline lookup yields CDR1 KGHSH and CDR2 LQKENI. This CDR3 spans 14 amino acids. The ends were cut back, 4 bases at V and 8 bases at J, with 15 bases in the middle. CDR3 in amino acids: CASSRPEAHYEQFF. The CDR3 DNA reads as TGTGCCAGCTCACGCCCGGAAGCCCACTATGAGCAGTTCTTC.

The chain uses TRBV6-1 and TRBJ1-1, with D perhaps TRBD1 (5 bases). Germline CDR1 reads MNHNS; CDR2 reads SASEGT. The length of the CDR3 is 14 residues. With 7 bases removed from V and 1 base from J, the gap between germline ends came to 13 bases. The DNA for the CDR3 is TGTGCCAGCACCCAAGGGGTAACGAACACTGAAGCTTTCTTT. It yields the protein CASTQGVTNTEAFF.

The sample holds many counts of this clonotype. This sequence joins TRBV9 and TRBJ2-3, with TRBD1 matching 7 bases. Looked up from germline, CDR1 is SGDLS and CDR2 is YYNGEE. The CDR3 is 15 amino acids. After removal of 1 base from V and 3 bases from J, the junction contained 5 bases not matched to a gene. The CDR3 here is CASSVQTGWTDTQYF. CDR3 DNA: TGTGCCAGCAGCGTACAGACAGGGTGGACAGATACGCAGTATTTT.

In this sample, this clonotype turned up many times. The chain uses TRBV6-5 and TRBJ2-7, with D perhaps being TRBD1 or TRBD2 (5 bases each). The CDR3 extends over 12 amino acids. V lost 6 bases, J lost 4 bases, and 10 bases lay in between. Germline loops: CDR1 MNHEY, CDR2 SVGAGI. DNA of the CDR3: TGTGCCAGCAGCTCCGGGGCTTACGAGCAGTACTTC. Amino acid sequence: CASSSGAYEQYF.

This clonotype has more than one count but fewer than ten. The chain is built from TRBV5-5 and TRBJ2-7; D gene uncertain. Germline-derived CDR1 and CDR2 are SGHKS and YYEKEE (reference sequence). The CDR3 consists of 14 residues. The germline V and J ends were trimmed by 6 bases and 2 bases, with 15 bases remaining between them. DNA for the CDR3: TGTGCCAGCACCCGAGAGGTGACTCCCTACGAGCAGTACTTC. Amino acids: CASTREVTPYEQYF.

This clonotype was counted between two and nine times. V gene TRBV7-3 combines with J gene TRBJ2-1; 9 nucleotides match TRBD2. The CDR3 has 15 amino acids. V lost 7 bases and J lost 7; bases outside the gene matches: 11. The germline V gene encodes CDR1 SGHTA and CDR2 FQGTGA. This CDR3 reads CASMFRLAGLNEQFF. The CDR3, as DNA: TGTGCCAGCATGTTTCGTCTAGCGGGACTAAATGAGCAGTTCTTC.

This clonotype was found a few times. V and J are TRBV7-8 and TRBJ2-3; D is uncertain. The CDR3 covers 14 residues. Germline CDR1 and CDR2: SGHVS and FQNEAQ. Trimming left V 4 bases short and J 3 bases short, with 11 bases between. The CDR3 reads CASSWFLMTDTQYF. For the CDR3, the DNA is TGTGCCAGCAGCTGGTTCCTGATGACAGATACGCAGTATTTT. The whole variable domain, filled in from reference TRBV7-8 and TRBJ2-3, reads GAGVSQSPRYKVAKRGQDVALRCDPISGHVSLFWYQQALGQGPEFLTYFQNEAQLDKSGLPSDRFFAERPEGSVSTLKIQRTQQEDSAVYLCASSWFLMTDTQYFGPGTRLTVL.

This clonotype was observed a handful of times. V usage is TRBV5-1 and J usage is TRBJ2-2, with 8 bases lining up with TRBD2. Per the germline V gene, CDR1 is SGHRS and CDR2 is YFSETQ. Trimming took 1 base from V and 4 from J; bases not matched to a gene: 3. The CDR3 has 15 residues. In DNA, the CDR3 is TGCGCCAGCAGCTTGCCCGGGACTAGCACCGGGGAGCTGTTTTTT. Amino acid sequence: CASSLPGTSTGELFF.

The V gene is TRBV7-2, the J gene TRBJ2-3, with 9 bases lining up with TRBD1. Trimming took 0 bases from V and 5 from J; bases not matched to a gene: 6. Looked up from germline, CDR1 is SGHTA and CDR2 is FQGNSA. This CDR3 region has 16 residues. The chain's CDR3 is CASSLAHRGLQDTQYF. Written as DNA, the CDR3 is TGTGCCAGCAGCTTAGCGCACAGGGGGCTCCAAGATACGCAGTATTTT.

This clonotype was counted many times. V gene TRBV5-1 combines with J gene TRBJ1-1, with a tentative D call TRBD1 (5 bases). Germline V gene sequence: CDR1 SGHRS, CDR2 YFSETQ. V dropped 5 bases and J dropped 3 bases, with 11 bases sitting between them. The CDR3 consists of 13 residues. The CDR3 loop reads CASRSQGDTEAFF. The CDR3 DNA follows: TGCGCCAGCAGATCCCAAGGGGACACTGAAGCTTTCTTT. Together with reference TRBV5-1 and TRBJ1-1, the CDR3 gives the full variable domain: KAGVTQTPRYLIKTRGQQVTLSCSPISGHRSVSWYQQTPGQGLQFLFEYFSETQRNKGNFPGRFSGRQFSNSRSEMNVSTLELGDSALYLCASRSQGDTEAFFGQGTRLTVV.

This clonotype has a handful of counts. The genes are TRBV11-3 and TRBJ2-1; the D is unclear. This CDR3 comprises 11 residues. CDR1 and CDR2 from the germline V gene are SGHNT and YENEEA. V was trimmed by 5 bases and J by 15 bases, leaving 14 bases between them. The chain's CDR3 is CASSANYRLFF. CDR3 nucleotide sequence: TGTGCCAGCAGCGCAAACTACCGTCTGTTCTTC.

The chain couples TRBV7-3 to TRBJ2-1; D is undetermined. V shed 3 bases and J shed 4 bases, with 16 bases lying between them. The V gene's germline CDR1 is SGHTA and CDR2 FQGTGA. This CDR3 has 16 amino acids. In nucleotides, the CDR3 is TGTGCCAGCAGCTTCGGACGTCTAACCCCTTACAATGAGCAGTTCTTC. Protein product: CASSFGRLTPYNEQFF.

This clonotype was observed a handful of times. The chain uses TRBV7-8 and TRBJ2-1; 9 positions agree with TRBD1. This CDR3 contains 16 residues. Germline loops: CDR1 SGHVS, CDR2 FQNEAQ. Germline trimming cut 6 bases from V and 7 bases from J; bases unmatched to any gene: 13. The CDR3 sequence: CASRQARDRAGNEQFF. The CDR3 bases are TGTGCCAGCAGACAAGCCCGGGACAGGGCTGGAAATGAGCAGTTCTTC.

The rearrangement joins TRBV7-3 to TRBJ1-2; D call uncertain. Per the germline V gene, CDR1 is SGHTA and CDR2 is FQGTGA. The germline V and J ends were trimmed by 3 bases and 0 bases, with 11 bases remaining between them. This CDR3 has 15 residues. The CDR3 is CASSFEPGPNYGYTF. The CDR3, as DNA: TGTGCCAGCAGCTTCGAGCCCGGACCTAACTATGGCTACACCTTC.

The chain couples TRBV29-1 to TRBJ2-1; 7 positions agree with TRBD1. CDR1 and CDR2 from the germline V gene are SQVTM and ANQGSEA. Germline trimming cut 1 base from V and 6 bases from J; bases unmatched to any gene: 6. CDR3 length: 14 amino acids. The CDR3 coding sequence is TGCAGCGTTGAAGCCCGAGGGGGCTTCAATGAGCAGTTCTTC. As protein: CSVEARGGFNEQFF.

This clonotype appeared a few times. This rearrangement joins TRBV29-1 to TRBJ2-7; 8 nucleotides match TRBD2. V gave up 3 bases and J gave up 3 bases; unmatched junction bases: 4. This CDR3 spans 13 amino acids. Germline CDR1 SQVTM, CDR2 ANQGSEA. CDR3 sequence reads: CSVDSGGFYEQYF. DNA of the CDR3: TGCAGCGTTGATTCGGGGGGGTTCTACGAGCAGTACTTC.

This clonotype was recorded many times. This sequence joins TRBV7-9 and TRBJ2-1, with D uncertain. The V end lost 2 bases, the J end lost 5 bases, and 1 base lay between the germline ends. The germline V gene encodes CDR1 SEHNR and CDR2 FQNEAQ (reference sequence). The CDR3 consists of 11 residues. This CDR3 reads CASSLNNEQFF. CDR3 in DNA: TGTGCCAGCAGCTTAAACAATGAGCAGTTCTTC.

The CDR3 loop reads CASSLLGTAQETQYF. The CDR3 DNA reads TGTGCCAGCAGCTTACTCGGGACGGCCCAAGAGACCCAGTACTTC. The rearrangement joins TRBV5-8 to TRBJ2-5; perhaps D is TRBD1 or TRBD2 (5 bases each). V lost 2 bases and J lost 1, with 12 bases in between. The germline CDR1 and CDR2 sequences are SGHTS and YDEGEE. This CDR3 is 15 amino acids long.

The chain recombines TRBV14 with TRBJ2-7; TRBD2 matches at 10 bases. J gave up 1 base and V 5 bases, and 8 bases lay outside the gene matches. The CDR3 is 16 amino acids. Per the germline V gene, CDR1 is SGHDN and CDR2 is FVKESK. This CDR3 is CASSLYSGRTSYEQYF. CDR3 sequence (DNA): TGTGCCAGCAGCTTATATAGCGGGAGGACATCCTACGAGCAGTACTTC.